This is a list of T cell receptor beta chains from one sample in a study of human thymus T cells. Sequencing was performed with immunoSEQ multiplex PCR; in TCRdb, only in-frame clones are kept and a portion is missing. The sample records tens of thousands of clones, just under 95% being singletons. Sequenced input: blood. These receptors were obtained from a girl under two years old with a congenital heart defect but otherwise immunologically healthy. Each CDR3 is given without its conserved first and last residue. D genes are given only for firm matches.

CDR3: ASSVGSGTSTDTQY; D: .; J: TRBJ2-3; V: TRBV9
CDR3: ATLGLAGGPDEQF; D: TRBD2; J: TRBJ2-1; V: TRBV27
CDR3: ASSLADKNTEAF; D: .; J: TRBJ1-1; V: TRBV11-2
CDR3: ASSFAGGSLMSTDTQY; D: TRBD2; J: TRBJ2-3; V: TRBV5-4
CDR3: ASSLSGDTQY; D: .; J: TRBJ2-3; V: TRBV7-6
CDR3: ASSFQQRATDTQY; D: .; J: TRBJ2-3; V: TRBV28
CDR3: AIGGRDKNIQY; D: .; J: TRBJ2-4; V: TRBV10-3
CDR3: ASSPTGQASQPQH; D: .; J: TRBJ1-5; V: TRBV18
CDR3: ASSIGTYTGELF; D: .; J: TRBJ2-2; V: TRBV19
CDR3: AISEEWKGRGIWDTEAF; D: .; J: TRBJ1-1; V: TRBV10-3
CDR3: ASGPSGYT; D: .; J: TRBJ1-2; V: TRBV2
CDR3: ASSMLSWNQETQY; D: .; J: TRBJ2-5; V: TRBV19
CDR3: AWSSGGDTQY; D: TRBD2; J: TRBJ2-3; V: TRBV30
CDR3: ASTREGGGFGYGYT; D: .; J: TRBJ1-2; V: TRBV5-1
CDR3: ASSPGLAGVTGELF; D: TRBD2; J: TRBJ2-2; V: TRBV19
CDR3: ASSLMGGGPSTDTQY; D: TRBD2; J: TRBJ2-3; V: TRBV27
CDR3: ASSGGQGEGGETQY; D: TRBD1; J: TRBJ2-5; V: TRBV4-2
CDR3: ASSQDTHGGYGYT; D: .; J: TRBJ1-2; V: TRBV4-2
CDR3: ATGQGGYGYT; D: TRBD1; J: TRBJ1-2; V: TRBV15
CDR3: ASSTGQGIPYEQY; D: TRBD1; J: TRBJ2-7; V: TRBV19
CDR3: ASSLEAGKYNEQF; D: .; J: TRBJ2-1; V: TRBV5-1
CDR3: ASRSGQGLNEKLF; D: TRBD1; J: TRBJ1-4; V: TRBV27
CDR3: ASSRGQVLNGYT; D: TRBD1; J: TRBJ1-2; V: TRBV5-6
CDR3: ASSSRPRTGRNIQY; D: TRBD1; J: TRBJ2-4; V: TRBV27
CDR3: AISGRPSDTQY; D: TRBD2; J: TRBJ2-3; V: TRBV10-3
CDR3: ASSWTASGMNTGELF; D: TRBD2; J: TRBJ2-2; V: TRBV19
CDR3: ASSYGQGVSAAF; D: TRBD1; J: TRBJ1-1; V: TRBV7-2
CDR3: AVRGQGVPTGELF; D: TRBD1; J: TRBJ2-2; V: TRBV30
CDR3: ASSQVGQGDTEAF; D: TRBD1; J: TRBJ1-1; V: TRBV4-1
CDR3: ASSLTGGHNEQF; D: TRBD2; J: TRBJ2-1; V: TRBV27
CDR3: ASSEYGVPAYAGELF; D: .; J: TRBJ2-2; V: TRBV25-1
CDR3: ASSLRGQGAYEQY; D: TRBD1; J: TRBJ2-7; V: TRBV4-1
CDR3: ASSSITGSCEQY; D: .; J: TRBJ2-7; V: TRBV6-6
CDR3: AWKGQLYGNTIY; D: .; J: TRBJ1-3; V: TRBV30
CDR3: ASSLPRTGNGYT; D: TRBD1; J: TRBJ1-2; V: TRBV27
CDR3: ASSVGDTGELF; D: .; J: TRBJ2-2; V: TRBV5-1
CDR3: AIGASRNEQF; D: .; J: TRBJ2-1; V: TRBV10-3
CDR3: ASSLGTSGRNEQF; D: TRBD2; J: TRBJ2-1; V: TRBV5-1
CDR3: ASSLITGGVYNEQF; D: TRBD1; J: TRBJ2-1; V: TRBV27
CDR3: ASRDSAGVNNQPQH; D: .; J: TRBJ1-5; V: TRBV27
CDR3: ASSMRPQGNNQPQH; D: .; J: TRBJ1-5; V: TRBV19
CDR3: ASSLVGTSGRPYEQY; D: TRBD2; J: TRBJ2-7; V: TRBV5-6
CDR3: ASSFVVALNEQF; D: .; J: TRBJ2-1; V: TRBV28
CDR3: ASAPGFLGELF; D: .; J: TRBJ2-2; V: TRBV18
CDR3: ASRSTSSYNEQF; D: .; J: TRBJ2-1; V: TRBV7-9
CDR3: SVGGNEQF; D: .; J: TRBJ2-1; V: TRBV29-1
CDR3: ASRPSPWDRQMWGYGYT; D: .; J: TRBJ1-2; V: TRBV19
CDR3: ASTSRDWVLAGETQY; D: .; J: TRBJ2-5; V: TRBV5-4
CDR3: ASSGRTFQETQY; D: .; J: TRBJ2-5; V: TRBV25-1
CDR3: ASSEVTGANTGELF; D: TRBD1; J: TRBJ2-2; V: TRBV6-4
CDR3: ASSLAIAGLYNEQF; D: TRBD2; J: TRBJ2-1; V: TRBV7-8
CDR3: ASSLFLKGQQISYEQY; D: .; J: TRBJ2-7; V: TRBV7-6
CDR3: ASSRTGVENTEAF; D: TRBD1; J: TRBJ1-1; V: TRBV5-1
CDR3: ASSFVGGTEAF; D: .; J: TRBJ1-1; V: TRBV7-3